This TCR beta chain appears in the sequencing data of a study of monozygotic twins with inflammatory bowel disease. The study's findings and limits: Variability may have been added to patient repertoires by differing immunosuppressive treatments.

Comments on this clonotype: Its cognate antigen is unknown.

The CDR3 covers 16 residues. Germline CDR1 and CDR2: LGHDT and YNNKEL (reference sequence). TCRdb reprocessed the 5' RACE reads; each CDR3 protein has one entry and no DNA is given. Here the sample table reports about 300,000 distinct CDR3 sequences. This chain connects TRBV3-1 to TRBJ2-1; TCRdb returns TRBD1, unconfirmable since there is no DNA. The sequenced sample consisted of blood. The receptor was derived from a human donor with ulcerative colitis or Crohn's disease, or a healthy co-twin of an affected twin (not recorded which). The CDR3 here is CASSSLDRGIRNEQFF.